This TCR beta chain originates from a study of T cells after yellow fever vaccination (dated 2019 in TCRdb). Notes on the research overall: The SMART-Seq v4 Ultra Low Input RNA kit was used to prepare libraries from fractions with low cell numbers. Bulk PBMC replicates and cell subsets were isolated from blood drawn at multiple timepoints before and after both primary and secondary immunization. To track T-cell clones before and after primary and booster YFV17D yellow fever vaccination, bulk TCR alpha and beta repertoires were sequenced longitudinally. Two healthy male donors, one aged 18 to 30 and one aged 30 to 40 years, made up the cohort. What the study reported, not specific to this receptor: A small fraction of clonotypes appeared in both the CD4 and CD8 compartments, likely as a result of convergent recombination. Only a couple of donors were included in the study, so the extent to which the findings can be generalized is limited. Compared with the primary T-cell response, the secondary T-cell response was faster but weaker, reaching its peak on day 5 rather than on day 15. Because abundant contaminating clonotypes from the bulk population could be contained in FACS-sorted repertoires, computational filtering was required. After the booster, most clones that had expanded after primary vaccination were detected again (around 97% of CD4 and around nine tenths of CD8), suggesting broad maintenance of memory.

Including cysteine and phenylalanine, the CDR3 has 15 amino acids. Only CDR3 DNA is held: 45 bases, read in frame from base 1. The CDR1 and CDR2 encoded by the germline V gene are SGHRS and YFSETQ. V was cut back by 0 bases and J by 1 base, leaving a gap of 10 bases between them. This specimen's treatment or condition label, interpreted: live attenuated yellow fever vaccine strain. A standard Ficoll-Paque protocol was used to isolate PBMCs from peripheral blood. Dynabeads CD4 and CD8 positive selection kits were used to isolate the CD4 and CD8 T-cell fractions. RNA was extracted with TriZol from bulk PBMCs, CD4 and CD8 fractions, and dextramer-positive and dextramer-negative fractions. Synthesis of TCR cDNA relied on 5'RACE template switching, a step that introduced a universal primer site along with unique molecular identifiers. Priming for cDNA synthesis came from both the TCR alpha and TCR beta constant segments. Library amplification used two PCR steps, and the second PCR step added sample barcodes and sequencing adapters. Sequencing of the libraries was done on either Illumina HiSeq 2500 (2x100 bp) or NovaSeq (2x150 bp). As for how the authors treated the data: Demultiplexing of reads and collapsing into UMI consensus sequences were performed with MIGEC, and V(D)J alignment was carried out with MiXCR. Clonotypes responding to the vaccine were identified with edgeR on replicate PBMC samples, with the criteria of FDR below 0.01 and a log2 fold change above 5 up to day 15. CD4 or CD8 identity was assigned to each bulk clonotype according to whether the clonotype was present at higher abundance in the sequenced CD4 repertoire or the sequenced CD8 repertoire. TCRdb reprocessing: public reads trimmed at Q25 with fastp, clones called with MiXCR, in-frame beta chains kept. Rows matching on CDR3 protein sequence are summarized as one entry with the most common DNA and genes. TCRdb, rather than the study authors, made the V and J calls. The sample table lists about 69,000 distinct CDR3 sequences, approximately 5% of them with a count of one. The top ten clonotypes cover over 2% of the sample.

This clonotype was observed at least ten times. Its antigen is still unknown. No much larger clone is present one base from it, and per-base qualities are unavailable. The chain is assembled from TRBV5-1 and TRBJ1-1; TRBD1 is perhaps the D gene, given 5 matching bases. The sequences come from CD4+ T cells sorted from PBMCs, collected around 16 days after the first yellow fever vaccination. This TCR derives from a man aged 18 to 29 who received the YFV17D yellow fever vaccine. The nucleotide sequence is TGCGCCAGCAGCTTGGAAGTGGGGACGAACACTGAAGCTTTCTTT. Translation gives CASSLEVGTNTEAFF.